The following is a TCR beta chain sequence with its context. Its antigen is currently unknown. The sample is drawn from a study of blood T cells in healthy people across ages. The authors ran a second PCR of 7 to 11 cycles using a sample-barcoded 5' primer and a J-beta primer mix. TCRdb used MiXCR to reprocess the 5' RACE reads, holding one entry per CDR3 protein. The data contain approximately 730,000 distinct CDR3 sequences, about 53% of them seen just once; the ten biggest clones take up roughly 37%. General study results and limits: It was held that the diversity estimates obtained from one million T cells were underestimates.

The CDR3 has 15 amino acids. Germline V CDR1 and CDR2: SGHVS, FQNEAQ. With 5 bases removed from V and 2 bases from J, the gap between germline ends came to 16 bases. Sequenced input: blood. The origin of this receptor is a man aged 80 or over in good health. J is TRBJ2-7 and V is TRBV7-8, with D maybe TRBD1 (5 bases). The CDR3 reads CASSQLFLGAYEQYF. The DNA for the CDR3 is TGTGCCAGCAGCCAGCTCTTCCTAGGGGCCTACGAGCAGTACTTC.